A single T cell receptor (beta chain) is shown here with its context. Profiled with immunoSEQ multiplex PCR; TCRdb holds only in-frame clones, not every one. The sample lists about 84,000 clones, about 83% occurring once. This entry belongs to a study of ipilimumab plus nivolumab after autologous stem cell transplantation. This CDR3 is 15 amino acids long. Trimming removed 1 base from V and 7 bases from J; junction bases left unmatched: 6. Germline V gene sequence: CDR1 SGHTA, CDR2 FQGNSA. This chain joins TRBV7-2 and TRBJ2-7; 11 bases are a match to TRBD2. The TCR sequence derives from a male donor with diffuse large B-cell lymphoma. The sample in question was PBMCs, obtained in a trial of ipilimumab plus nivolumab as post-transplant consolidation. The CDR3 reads CASSLGLAGRREQYF. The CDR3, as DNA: TGTGCCAGCAGCTTAGGACTAGCGGGGAGGCGAGAGCAGTACTTC.